This T cell receptor (beta chain) came from a study of CD8 T cells in Susac syndrome. Reverse transcription used about 0.45 to 1 ug RNA and random hexamers. TCR beta CDR3 was amplified by immunoSEQ covering 54 Vbeta and 13 Jbeta. TCRdb passed the immunoSEQ multiplex PCR reads through MiXCR, listing each CDR3 protein once. The sample lists roughly 110,000 distinct CDR3 sequences, 94% seen once, with 0.41% in the top ten. The germline gives CDR1 MNHEY, CDR2 SMNVEV (reference sequence). The CDR3 runs to 15 residues. The V segment lost 6 bases and the J segment 4 bases; nucleotides outside the gene matches: 5. Sequencing of TCR beta drew on CD8+ and CD4+ T cells from blood. Negative isolation yielded the CD8+ and CD4+ T cells, while FACS enriched the TEMRA cells.

The origin of this receptor is a human donor with Susac syndrome. Sequencing used CD8+ T cells from PBMCs. V is TRBV27 and J is TRBJ2-7; 14 bases align to TRBD2. The CDR3 nucleotides are TGTGCCAGCAGGGCGGGACTAGCGGGGGTATACGAGCAGTACTTC. Translated, it gives CASRAGLAGVYEQYF.